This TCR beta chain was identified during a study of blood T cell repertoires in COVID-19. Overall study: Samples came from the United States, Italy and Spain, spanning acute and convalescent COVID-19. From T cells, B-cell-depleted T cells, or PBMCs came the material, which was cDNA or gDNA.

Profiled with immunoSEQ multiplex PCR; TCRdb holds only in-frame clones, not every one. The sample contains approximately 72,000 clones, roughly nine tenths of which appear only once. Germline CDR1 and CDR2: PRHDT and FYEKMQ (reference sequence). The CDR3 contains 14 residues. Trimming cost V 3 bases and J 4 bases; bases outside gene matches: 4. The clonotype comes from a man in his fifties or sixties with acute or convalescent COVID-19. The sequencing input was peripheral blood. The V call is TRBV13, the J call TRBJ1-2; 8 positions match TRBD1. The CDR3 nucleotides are TGTGCCAGCAGCTTCCAGACAGGGGTCTATGGCTACACCTTC. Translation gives CASSFQTGVYGYTF. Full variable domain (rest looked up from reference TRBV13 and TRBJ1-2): AAGVIQSPRHLIKEKRETATLKCYPIPRHDTVYWYQQGPGQDPQFLISFYEKMQSDKGSIPDRFSAQQFSDYHSELNMSSLELGDSALYFCASSFQTGVYGYTFGSGTRLTVV.